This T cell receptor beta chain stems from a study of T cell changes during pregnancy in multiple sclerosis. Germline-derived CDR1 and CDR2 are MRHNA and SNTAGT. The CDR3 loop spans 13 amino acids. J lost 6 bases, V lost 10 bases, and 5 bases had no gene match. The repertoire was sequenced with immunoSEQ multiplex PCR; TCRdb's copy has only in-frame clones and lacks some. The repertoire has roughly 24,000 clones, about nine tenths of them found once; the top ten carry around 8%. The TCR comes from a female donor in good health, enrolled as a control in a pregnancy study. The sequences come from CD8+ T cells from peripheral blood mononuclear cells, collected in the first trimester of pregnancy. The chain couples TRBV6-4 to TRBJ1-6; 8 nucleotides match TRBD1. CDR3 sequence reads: CATGQGSNSPLHF. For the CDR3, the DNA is TGTGCCACCGGACAGGGTAGTAATTCACCCCTCCACTTT.